These 7 T cell receptor beta chains originate from one sample sequenced in a study of OX40 agonist ivuxolimab in advanced cancers. Assay used: immunoSEQ multiplex PCR; TCRdb lists only in-frame clones, some missing. The sample shows tens of thousands of clones, 88% of them seen only once. Sequenced here: CD4+ or CD8+ T cells sorted from blood, sampled in a trial of the OX40 agonist ivuxolimab. These receptors were obtained from an adult with an advanced solid tumor such as melanoma, head and neck, liver or kidney cancer.

The chain combines TRBV20-1 with TRBJ2-1, with D maybe TRBD1 (5 bases). V was shortened by 5 bases and J by 9 bases, with 8 bases between the two germline ends. Germline V lookup: CDR1 DFQATT, CDR2 SNEGSKA (reference sequence). The CDR3 runs 10 residues. The CDR3 loop reads CSAPTVEQFF. CDR3 bases: TGCAGTGCTCCGACAGTTGAGCAGTTCTTC.

The chain recombines TRBV10-3 with TRBJ1-1; maybe TRBD1 (6 bases). The CDR3 is made up of 14 amino acids. Germline V gives CDR1 ENHRY, CDR2 SYGVKD. The germline V and J ends were trimmed by 0 bases and 6 bases, with 11 bases remaining between them. CDR3 in DNA: TGTGCCATCAGTGAGTCTCAAGGGGGGTCTGAAGCTTTCTTT. It translates to CAISESQGGSEAFF.

This chain joins TRBV11-3 and TRBJ2-1; 11 bases are shared with TRBD2. The V segment lost 6 bases and the J segment 2 bases; nucleotides outside the gene matches: 3. CDR1 is SGHNT, CDR2 YENEEA, per germline. This CDR3 has 15 residues. For the CDR3, the DNA is TGTGCCAGCAGTCGTAGCGGGGGGGCCTACAATGAGCAGTTCTTC. Protein sequence: CASSRSGGAYNEQFF.

The sample holds one count of this clone. The chain carries TRBV5-6 and TRBJ1-2; no firm D call. Trimming left V 2 bases short and J 5 bases short, with 16 bases between. Germline loops: CDR1 SGHDT, CDR2 YYEEEE. CDR3 size: 15 residues. The CDR3 reads CASSFGGSALYGYTF. As DNA, the CDR3 is TGTGCCAGCAGCTTCGGAGGGAGTGCCCTTTATGGCTACACCTTC.

V gene TRBV11-3 combines with J gene TRBJ2-7; D might be TRBD1 (5 bases). The CDR3 has 11 amino acids. CDR1 and CDR2 (germline): SGHNT, YENEEA. V was trimmed by 5 bases and J by 6 bases, leaving 8 bases between them. The CDR3 loop reads CASSPGLEQYF. The CDR3 region has the DNA TGTGCCAGCAGCCCAGGGCTCGAGCAGTACTTC.

This chain links TRBV18 with TRBJ2-5, with D possibly TRBD2 on 6 matching bases. Trimming pared 5 bases from V and 7 bases from J, leaving 23 bases between. Germline V gene sequence: CDR1 KGHSH, CDR2 LQKENI. CDR3 length equals 16 residues. CDR3 in amino acids: CASSSTEGLWIGTQYF. In DNA form, the CDR3 reads TGTGCCAGCTCATCAACCGAGGGACTTTGGATTGGGACCCAGTACTTC. The entire variable domain, with the rest obtained from reference TRBV18 and TRBJ2-5, is as follows: NAGVMQNPRHLVRRRGQEARLRCSPMKGHSHVYWYRQLPEEGLKFMVYLQKENIIDESGMPKERFSAEFPKEGPSILRIQQVVRGDSAAYFCASSSTEGLWIGTQYFGPGTRLLVL.

The chain uses TRBV5-4 and TRBJ1-1, with D uncertain. The ends were cut back, 4 bases at V and 1 base at J, with 14 bases in the middle. Germline V gives CDR1 SGHNT, CDR2 YYREEE (reference sequence). This CDR3 has 15 amino acids. CDR3 DNA: TGTGCCAGCAGCCCTGTTCGAGGGAGGAACACTGAAGCTTTCTTT. Protein product: CASSPVRGRNTEAFF. The variable domain in full, completed from reference TRBV5-4 and TRBJ1-1, reads ETGVTQSPTHLIKTRGQQVTLRCSSQSGHNTVSWYQQALGQGPQFIFQYYREEENGRGNFPPRFSGLQFPNYSSELNVNALELDDSALYLCASSPVRGRNTEAFFGQGTRLTVV.